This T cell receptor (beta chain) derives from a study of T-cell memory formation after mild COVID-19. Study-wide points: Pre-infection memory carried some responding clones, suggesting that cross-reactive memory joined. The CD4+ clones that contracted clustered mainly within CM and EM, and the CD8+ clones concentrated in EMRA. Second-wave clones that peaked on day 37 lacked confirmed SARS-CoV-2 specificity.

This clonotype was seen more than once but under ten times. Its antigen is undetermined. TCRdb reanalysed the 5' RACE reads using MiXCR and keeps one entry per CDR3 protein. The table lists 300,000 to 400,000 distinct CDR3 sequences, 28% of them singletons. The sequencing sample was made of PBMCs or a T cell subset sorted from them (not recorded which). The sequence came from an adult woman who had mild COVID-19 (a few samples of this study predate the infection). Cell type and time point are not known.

CDR3 DNA sequence: TGTGCCAGCAGTCAAAGGATAGCGGGAGGCCTCCAAGAGACCCAGTACTTC. As protein: CASSQRIAGGLQETQYF. This chain links TRBV28 with TRBJ2-5; 10 nucleotides match TRBD2. The CDR3 totals 17 residues. Germline CDR1 MDHEN, CDR2 SYDVKM. Trimming removed 5 bases from V and 1 base from J; junction bases left unmatched: 10.